Below are 8 T cell receptor beta chains sequenced from a single sample in a study of blood T cells in healthy people across ages (dated by TCRdb to between 2014 and 2016). The library was made by 5' RACE. The instrument was an Illumina HiSeq 2500. A second about 7 to 12 cycle PCR used a sample-barcoded 5' primer and a J-beta primer mix. The public reads were reprocessed in TCRdb via fastp at Q25 and MiXCR, keeping in-frame beta chains. Rows with a matching CDR3 protein are joined into one entry that keeps the most common DNA and genes. The table for this sample lists around 1.5 million distinct CDR3 sequences; about 43% of them were counted only once. The biggest ten clones account for approximately 7.9% of the sample. Sequenced material: blood. All receptors derive from a woman under 30 in good health.

The V and J genes are TRBV20-1 and TRBJ1-1, with 9 bases that match TRBD1. Germline-derived CDR1 and CDR2 are DFQATT and SNEGSKA (reference sequence). The CDR3 extends over 15 amino acids. V was pared by 1 base and J by 2 bases, with 5 bases of the junction left unmatched. CDR3 nucleotides: TGCAGTGCTAGAGGGGACAGGGAATTTAACACTGAAGCTTTCTTT. Encoded protein: CSARGDREFNTEAFF.

V and J are TRBV29-1 and TRBJ2-7, with D perhaps TRBD1 (5 bases). Per germline, CDR1 SQVTM and CDR2 ANQGSEA. The CDR3 runs 12 residues. Trimming removed 6 bases from V and 7 bases from J, with 16 bases in between. The CDR3 loop reads CSVQESPIEQYF. The CDR3 DNA sequence: TGCAGCGTACAGGAGTCCCCTATTGAGCAGTACTTC.

This clonotype was counted many times. The chain couples TRBV20-1 to TRBJ2-6; maybe TRBD1 (5 bases). The CDR3 extends over 17 amino acids. The V end was cut by 5 bases, the J end by 0 bases, with 17 bases between. From germline, CDR1 is DFQATT and CDR2 SNEGSKA (reference sequence). The CDR3 spells CSAGRKTVISGANVLTF. The CDR3 coding sequence is TGCAGTGCTGGAAGGAAGACAGTGATCTCTGGGGCCAACGTCCTGACTTTC.

This clonotype was detected a few times. The chain is built from TRBV7-2 and TRBJ1-2; D unclear. Germline V gene data show CDR1 as SGHTA and CDR2 as FQGNSA. The CDR3 runs to 12 residues. Trimming took off 2 bases at V and 8 bases at J, with 9 bases between the two ends. The CDR3 nucleotides read TGTGCCAGCAGCTTATGGGTCAGCGGCTACACCTTC. It encodes CASSLWVSGYTF.

The chain couples TRBV7-9 to TRBJ1-2; 7 bases line up with TRBD1. V dropped 6 bases and J dropped 6; count of bases not matched to a gene: 7. CDR3 length: 13 amino acids. Germline V gene sequence: CDR1 SEHNR, CDR2 FQNEAQ (reference sequence). The CDR3 spells CASRDGTVNGYTF. CDR3 nucleotides: TGTGCCAGCAGAGACGGGACAGTCAATGGCTACACCTTC. Based on the CDR3 plus reference TRBV7-9 and TRBJ1-2, the full variable domain is DTGVSQNPRHKITKRGQNVTFRCDPISEHNRLYWYRQTLGQGPEFLTYFQNEAQLEKSRLLSDRFSAERPKGSFSTLEIQRTEQGDSAMYLCASRDGTVNGYTFGSGTRLTVV.

The chain recombines TRBV7-9 with TRBJ1-5; D is unresolved. Germline CDR1 SEHNR, CDR2 FQNEAQ (reference sequence). V lost 8 bases, J lost 1 base, and 9 bases lay in between. The CDR3 length is 13 residues. The CDR3 loop is CASQTGSNQPQHF. The CDR3 DNA is TGTGCCAGCCAGACCGGGAGCAATCAGCCCCAGCATTTT.

This CDR3 reads CASSYSIQGAYQPQHF. The CDR3 nucleotides read TGTGCCAGCAGTTACTCCATTCAGGGGGCGTATCAGCCCCAGCATTTT. The chain is built from TRBV6-5 and TRBJ1-5; 8 nucleotides align to TRBD1. Germline V CDR1 and CDR2: MNHEY, SVGAGI. This CDR3 is built from 16 residues. Trimming cost V 0 bases and J 5 bases; bases outside gene matches: 6.

J is TRBJ1-4 and V is TRBV28; tentative D call: TRBD1 (5 bases). Trimming removed 6 bases from V and 8 bases from J, with 19 bases in between. The CDR3 loop spans 15 amino acids. Germline V lookup: CDR1 MDHEN, CDR2 SYDVKM. The CDR3 DNA reads as TGTGCCAGCAGGAATCGGGACCCCTGGGGGGAAAAACTGTTTTTT. As protein: CASRNRDPWGEKLFF.